This entry lists 9 T cell receptor beta chains sequenced from one sample in a study of beta chain features in type 1 diabetes. Study outcomes and limitations: Shortening that was moderate but significant affected the TCRB CDR3s of Type 1 diabetes patients in all four CD4+ subsets.

No antigen has been identified for these receptors. Expressed TCRB transcripts were sequenced because the entire RNA isolate underwent reverse transcription. The protocol was immunoSEQ multiplex PCR, while the TCRdb copy is restricted to in-frame clones and leaves out a portion. The sample has around 710,000 clones; 9.5% to 15% are singletons. The source material was naive CD4+ T cells from blood. These receptor sequences come from a man younger than 40 with type 1 diabetes.

This clone was seen only a few times. The rearrangement joins TRBV15 to TRBJ2-1; tentative D call: TRBD2 (6 bases). The V and J ends lost 5 bases and 2 bases respectively, with 19 bases between them. Per the germline V gene, CDR1 is LNHNV and CDR2 is YYDKDF (reference sequence). There are 17 residues in the CDR3. The CDR3 region has the DNA TGTGCCACCAGCGCTCCCCTCGGGACTCTTCCCTACAATGAGCAGTTCTTC. It codes for CATSAPLGTLPYNEQFF.

V is TRBV11-2 and J is TRBJ1-6; D might be TRBD1 (5 bases). The ends were cut back, 2 bases at V and 8 bases at J, with 13 bases in the middle. This CDR3 is built from 15 residues. Germline V gives CDR1 SGHAT, CDR2 FQNNGV. The CDR3 spells CASSLILGRYSPLHF. Here the CDR3 DNA reads TGTGCCAGCAGCTTAATCCTGGGGCGATATTCACCCCTCCACTTT.

This clone showed up just a few times. The gene calls are TRBV4-3 and TRBJ1-6; no reliable D call. Trimming removed 4 bases at V and 7 bases at J, with 8 bases between. Germline V lookup: CDR1 LGHNA, CDR2 YSLEER. This CDR3 contains 13 residues. CDR3 DNA sequence: TGCGCCAGCAGCCCCTCATACAATTCACCCCTCCACTTT. Its protein is CASSPSYNSPLHF.

The chain is built from TRBV2 and TRBJ2-6, with D uncertain. The CDR3 runs 17 residues. With 5 bases removed from V and 4 bases from J, the gap between germline ends came to 18 bases. Looked up from germline, CDR1 is SNHLY and CDR2 is FYNNEI. In nucleotides, the CDR3 is TGTGCCAGCAGTAAACCCCTTCAGAGCTCGGGGGCCAACGTCCTGACTTTC. Amino acid sequence: CASSKPLQSSGANVLTF.

This clone was recorded a few times. The chain has TRBV18 and TRBJ2-2, with D unclear. The CDR3 covers 15 residues. Germline-derived CDR1 and CDR2 are KGHSH and LQKENI. V lost 6 bases, J lost 4 bases, and 15 bases lay in between. In DNA, the CDR3 is TGTGCCAGCTCGGAGACGTCTCCGGGCACCGGGGAGCTGTTTTTT. Translated, it gives CASSETSPGTGELFF.

Regarding this clone: The same CDR3 arises from other DNA sequences in this sample as well. V usage is TRBV28 and J usage is TRBJ2-7; a weak D match, TRBD2 (6 bases). V was clipped by 11 bases and J by 2 bases, with 13 bases between them. The germline V gene encodes CDR1 MDHEN and CDR2 SYDVKM. The CDR3 loop spans 12 amino acids. The CDR3 loop reads CASRRGAYEQYF. The CDR3, as DNA: TGTGCCTCCCGGCGGGGTGCCTACGAGCAGTACTTC.

This clone turned up a few times. The CDR3 is CASSRREGNEQYF. The CDR3 DNA reads TGTGCCAGCAGTCGACGTGAAGGGAACGAGCAGTACTTC. The genes are TRBV6-6 and TRBJ2-7; D not resolved. The CDR3 has 13 amino acids. The V end was cut by 5 bases, the J end by 5 bases, with 13 bases between. In germline, CDR1 is MNHNY, CDR2 SVGAGI (reference sequence).

This chain connects TRBV5-4 to TRBJ2-7, with D possibly matching TRBD1 (5 bases). Germline loops: CDR1 SGHNT, CDR2 YYREEE (reference sequence). The CDR3 sequence is 15 residues long. The V and J ends lost 4 bases and 0 bases respectively, with 14 bases between them. CDR3 coding DNA: TGTGCCAGCAGCCCCGCCCCGACAGCCTCCTACGAGCAGTACTTC. Its translation is CASSPAPTASYEQYF.

A few counts support this clone. The chain employs TRBV30 and TRBJ2-3; no clear D gene. This CDR3 has 14 amino acids. Looked up from germline, CDR1 is GTSNPN and CDR2 is SVGIG (reference sequence). V was clipped by 3 bases and J by 2 bases, with 12 bases between them. The DNA of the CDR3 is TGTGCCTGGAGACTCGGCCCCTACACAGATACGCAGTATTTT. Residues: CAWRLGPYTDTQYF.